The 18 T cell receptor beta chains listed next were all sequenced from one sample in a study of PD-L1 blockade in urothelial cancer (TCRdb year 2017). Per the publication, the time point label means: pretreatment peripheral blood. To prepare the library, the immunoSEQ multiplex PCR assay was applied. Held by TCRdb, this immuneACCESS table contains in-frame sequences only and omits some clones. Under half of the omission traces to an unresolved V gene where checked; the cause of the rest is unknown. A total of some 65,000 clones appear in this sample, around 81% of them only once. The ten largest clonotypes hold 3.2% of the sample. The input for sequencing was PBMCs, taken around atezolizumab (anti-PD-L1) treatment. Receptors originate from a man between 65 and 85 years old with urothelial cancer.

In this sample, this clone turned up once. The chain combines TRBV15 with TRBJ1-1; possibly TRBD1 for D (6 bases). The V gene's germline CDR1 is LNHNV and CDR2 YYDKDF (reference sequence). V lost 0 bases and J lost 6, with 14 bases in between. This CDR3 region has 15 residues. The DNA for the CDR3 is TGTGCCACCAGCAGAGATCTTGCAGGGGCCGCTGAAGCTTTCTTT. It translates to CATSRDLAGAAEAFF.

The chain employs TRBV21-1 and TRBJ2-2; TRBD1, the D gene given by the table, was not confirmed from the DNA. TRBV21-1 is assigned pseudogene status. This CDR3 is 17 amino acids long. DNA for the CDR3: TGTGCCAGCAGCAAAGGCCCCAGGACAGGGCGGACCGGGGAGCTGTTTTTT. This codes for CASSKGPRTGRTGELFF.

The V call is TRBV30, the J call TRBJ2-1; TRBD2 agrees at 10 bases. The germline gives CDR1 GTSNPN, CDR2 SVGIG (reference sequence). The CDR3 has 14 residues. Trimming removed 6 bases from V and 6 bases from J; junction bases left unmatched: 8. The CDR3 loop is CACLAGVSGNEQFF. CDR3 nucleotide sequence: TGTGCCTGCCTAGCGGGAGTGAGTGGCAATGAGCAGTTCTTC.

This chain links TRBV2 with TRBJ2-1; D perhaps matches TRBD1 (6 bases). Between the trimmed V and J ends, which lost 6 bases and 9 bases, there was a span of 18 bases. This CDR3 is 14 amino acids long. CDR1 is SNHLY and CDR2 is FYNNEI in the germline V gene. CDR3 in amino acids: CASRPAGEPPEQFF. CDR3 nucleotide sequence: TGTGCCAGCAGGCCGGCAGGGGAACCCCCTGAGCAGTTCTTC.

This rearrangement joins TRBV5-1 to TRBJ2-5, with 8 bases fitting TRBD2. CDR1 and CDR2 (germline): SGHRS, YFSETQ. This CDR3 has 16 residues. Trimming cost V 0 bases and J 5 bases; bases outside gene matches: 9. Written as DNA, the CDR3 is TGCGCCAGCAGCTTGGGAGCTGTAGCGGGACTGGAGACCCAGTACTTC. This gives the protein CASSLGAVAGLETQYF.

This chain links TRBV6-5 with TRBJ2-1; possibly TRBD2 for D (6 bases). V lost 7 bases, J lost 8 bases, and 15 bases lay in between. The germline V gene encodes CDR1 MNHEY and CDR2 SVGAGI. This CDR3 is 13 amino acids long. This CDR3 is CASTATRGDEQFF. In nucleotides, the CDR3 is TGTGCCAGCACCGCGACTAGAGGCGATGAGCAGTTCTTC.

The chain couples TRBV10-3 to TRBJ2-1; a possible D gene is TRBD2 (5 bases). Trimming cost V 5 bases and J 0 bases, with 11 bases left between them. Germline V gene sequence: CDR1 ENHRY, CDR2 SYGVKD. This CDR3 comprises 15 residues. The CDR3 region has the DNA TGTGCCATCAGTCGGACTCAGAGCTCCTACAATGAGCAGTTCTTC. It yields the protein CAISRTQSSYNEQFF.

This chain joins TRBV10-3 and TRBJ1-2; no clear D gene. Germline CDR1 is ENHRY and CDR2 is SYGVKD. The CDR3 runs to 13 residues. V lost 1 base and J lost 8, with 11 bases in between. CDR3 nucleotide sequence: TGTGCCATCAGTGAGTGGGTTGCGGGCGGCTACACCTTC. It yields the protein CAISEWVAGGYTF.

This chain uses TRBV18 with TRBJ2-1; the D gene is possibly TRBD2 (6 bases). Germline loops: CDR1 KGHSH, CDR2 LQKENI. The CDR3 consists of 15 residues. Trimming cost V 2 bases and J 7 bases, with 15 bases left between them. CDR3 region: CASSPVREGRNEQFF. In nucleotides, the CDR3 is TGTGCCAGCTCACCAGTGCGGGAAGGTCGGAATGAGCAGTTCTTC.

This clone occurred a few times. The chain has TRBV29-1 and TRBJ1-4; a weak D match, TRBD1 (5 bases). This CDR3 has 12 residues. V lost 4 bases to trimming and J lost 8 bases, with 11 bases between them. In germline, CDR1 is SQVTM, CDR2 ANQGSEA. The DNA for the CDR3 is TGCAGCGTTGGTGACAGTAAGGAAAAACTGTTTTTT. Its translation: CSVGDSKEKLFF.

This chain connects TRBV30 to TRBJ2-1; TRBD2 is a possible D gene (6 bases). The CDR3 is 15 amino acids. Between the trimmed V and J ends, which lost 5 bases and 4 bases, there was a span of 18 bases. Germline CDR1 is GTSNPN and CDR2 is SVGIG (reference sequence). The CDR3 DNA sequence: TGTGCCTGGGCTCGGGGTAGCGGAATATACAATGAGCAGTTCTTC. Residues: CAWARGSGIYNEQFF.

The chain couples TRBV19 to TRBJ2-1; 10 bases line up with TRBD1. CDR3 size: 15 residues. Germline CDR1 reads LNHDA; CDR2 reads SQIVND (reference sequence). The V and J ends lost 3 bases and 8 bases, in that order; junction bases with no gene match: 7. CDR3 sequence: CASSIGTGAFDEQFF. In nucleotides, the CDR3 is TGTGCCAGTAGTATTGGGACAGGGGCCTTCGATGAGCAGTTCTTC. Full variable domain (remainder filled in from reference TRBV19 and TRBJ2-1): DGGITQSPKYLFRKEGQNVTLSCEQNLNHDAMYWYRQDPGQGLRLIYYSQIVNDFQKGDIAEGYSVSREKKESFPLTVTSAQKNPTAFYLCASSIGTGAFDEQFFGPGTRLTVL.

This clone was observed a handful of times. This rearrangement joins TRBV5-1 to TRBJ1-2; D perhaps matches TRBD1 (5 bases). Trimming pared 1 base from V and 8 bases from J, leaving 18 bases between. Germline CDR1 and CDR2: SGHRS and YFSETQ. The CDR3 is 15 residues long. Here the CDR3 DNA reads TGCGCCAGCAGCTTGTCCCCCAATTGGGGGGTCGGCTACACCTTC. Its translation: CASSLSPNWGVGYTF.

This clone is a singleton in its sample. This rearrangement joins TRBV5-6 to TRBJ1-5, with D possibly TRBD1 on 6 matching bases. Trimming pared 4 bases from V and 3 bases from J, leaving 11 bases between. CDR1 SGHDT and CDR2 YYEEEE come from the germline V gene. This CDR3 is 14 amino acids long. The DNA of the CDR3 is TGTGCCAGCAGCCTCAGGGGCCCCAATCAGCCCCAGCATTTT. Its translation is CASSLRGPNQPQHF.

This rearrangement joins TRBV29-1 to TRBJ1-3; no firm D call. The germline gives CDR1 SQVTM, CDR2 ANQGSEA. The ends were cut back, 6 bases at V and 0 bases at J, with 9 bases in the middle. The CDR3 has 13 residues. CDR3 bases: TGCAGCGTCCTCCTGGCCTCTGGAAACACCATATATTTT. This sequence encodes CSVLLASGNTIYF.

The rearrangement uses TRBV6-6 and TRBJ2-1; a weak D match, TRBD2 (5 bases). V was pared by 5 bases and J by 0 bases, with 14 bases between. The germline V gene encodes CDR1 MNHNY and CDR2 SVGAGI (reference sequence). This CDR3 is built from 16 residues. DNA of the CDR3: TGTGCCAGCAGTATTGGCGGGCCAAGCTCCTACAATGAGCAGTTCTTC. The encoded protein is CASSIGGPSSYNEQFF.

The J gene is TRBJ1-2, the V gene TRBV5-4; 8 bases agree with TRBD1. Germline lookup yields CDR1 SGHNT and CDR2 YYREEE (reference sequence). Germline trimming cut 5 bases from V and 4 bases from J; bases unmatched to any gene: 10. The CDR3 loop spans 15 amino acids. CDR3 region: CASSTTRGRSYGYTF. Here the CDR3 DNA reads TGTGCCAGCAGTACCACCAGGGGGCGGAGCTATGGCTACACCTTC.

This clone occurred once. The CDR3 DNA sequence: TGTGCCAGCAGCAGTCAGGGTGGTCTGGACACTGAAGCTTTCTTT. Protein product: CASSSQGGLDTEAFF. J is TRBJ1-1 and V is TRBV7-9; D might be TRBD1 (5 bases). This CDR3 has 15 residues. Germline-derived CDR1 and CDR2 are SEHNR and FQNEAQ (reference sequence). The ends were cut back, 5 bases at V and 3 bases at J, with 16 bases in the middle.